The present entry profiles one T cell receptor beta chain with its context. Its antigen is not identified. TCRdb re-analysed the RACE reads in MiXCR, keeping a single row per CDR3 protein. The sample contains 250,000 or so distinct CDR3 sequences, 7.5% to 8% of which appear only once. The germline V gene encodes CDR1 SGHRS and CDR2 YFSETQ. The length of the CDR3 is 16 residues. V was pared by 0 bases and J by 1 base, with 10 bases between. Time point: pre-sensitization, week 0. Sample treatment: therapeutic diphenylcyclopropenone sensitization with weekly scalp DPC. This sample was taken from a study of human T cells and chemical hapten exposure. On the study more broadly: Small pooled library volume differences chiefly drove per-sample TCR yield variation. The study's findings and limits: Controls formed significantly fewer large CDR3 similarity clusters than expanded TCRs did. Positive correlation was observed between PT1 expanded TCR counts and patch test score.

The starting material was whole blood, obtained in connection with sensitization to the hapten diphenylcyclopropenone (DPC). V usage is TRBV5-1 and J usage is TRBJ2-2; D not certain. The receptor was derived from a man aged 18 to 29 with alopecia areata. Some clones in this sample may be carry-over from other donors' samples. Here the CDR3 DNA reads TGCGCCAGCAGCTTGGGGCGATATTTGAACACCGGGGAGCTGTTTTTT. Amino acid sequence: CASSLGRYLNTGELFF.